This T cell receptor beta chain appears in the sequencing data of a study of metastatic and nonmetastatic thyroid tumors. Study overall: Repertoires were compared across blood and tumor or nodule tissue from malignant and benign thyroid patients.

The CDR3 extends over 16 amino acids. Germline values: CDR1 SGHDT, CDR2 YYEEEE. Trimming left V 3 bases short and J 6 bases short, with 21 bases between. MiXCR was used by TCRdb to re-call the PCR reads. The table records around 50,000 clones, just under 30% of them present only once. As for this clone: Its specificity is not known.

Nobody among the patients had been given any treatment before thyroid surgery. The study, taken as a whole, reports: Significantly higher TCR beta diversity was reportedly seen in malignant thyroid tumors than benign nodules, in blood and tumor.

The sample consisted of blood. The chain links TRBV5-6 to TRBJ1-1, with D tentatively TRBD1 (6 bases). The TCR originated in a female donor with papillary thyroid cancer or a benign thyroid nodule (not recorded which). Some clones in this sample may be carry-over from other donors' samples. CDR3 bases: TGTGCCAGCAGCTACCCGGGACAACCCCCGGGTGCTGAAGCTTTCTTT. Translated, it gives CASSYPGQPPGAEAFF.